Included here is one TCR beta chain sequence, with context. Germline CDR1 reads SQVTM; CDR2 reads ANQGSEA. This CDR3 contains 13 residues. The germline V and J ends were trimmed by 5 bases and 4 bases, with 14 bases remaining between them. The data stem from a study of blood T cell repertoires in COVID-19. Study background: Some COVID-19 samples were acute and others convalescent; all came from the United States, Italy and Spain.

Authors' analysis steps: Amplified reference gene primers provided the basis for estimating nucleated cell counts. This table comes from immunoSEQ multiplex PCR, and its TCRdb copy is limited to in-frame clones, with some not included. V and J calls and clone size are as listed in that table; D and trimming were resolved from the DNA. The data contain over 150,000 clones, around four fifths of them seen just once; the ten biggest clones take up under 3.5%. Followed longitudinally, the Seattle patients had been enrolled during active infection. The gene calls are TRBV29-1 and TRBJ1-2, with TRBD1 as a possible D gene (5 bases). Sequencing used peripheral blood. This TCR came from a woman older than 75 with COVID-19, enrolled during active disease. Here the CDR3 DNA reads TGCAGCGTTAACCGGGACTCGGTCTATGGCTACACCTTC. Translation gives CSVNRDSVYGYTF.